This TCR beta chain was sequenced during a study of cytomegalovirus exposure and HLA in healthy donors listed by TCRdb under 2017. Some background on the complete study: A later analysis indicated that the 120 validation repertoires were generated on the platform also employed for the 700 or so repertoires of the first cohort. The study aimed to test whether cataloging public T cell receptors could reveal signatures of past pathogen exposure. In addition to the first cohort of 666 subjects, a separate validation cohort of 120 different subjects was used. To predict cytomegalovirus infection status, the study combined high-throughput TCR immunosequencing, statistical association of individual TCRs with disease status, and machine learning.

About this clone: Its antigen remains undetermined. There are no base qualities to consult, and no much larger clone falls within one base.

The library came from the immunoSEQ multiplex PCR assay. Per the authors' processing: A statistical classification framework was developed to diagnose cytomegalovirus status using the catalog of TCR beta chain sequences. This is the immuneACCESS table as TCRdb keeps it, with only in-frame sequences that have V and J called. A part of the clones is gone; compared with another copy, unresolved V genes explain less than half, and the rest is unexplained. V, J and clone size are taken as reported in that table, and D and trimming were inferred from the DNA itself. Counted in this sample were some 150,000 clones; roughly 89% of them appeared once. The ten most abundant clones make up around 3.4% of the sample. What the work shows at the level of the full study, not this receptor alone: A few of the identified cytomegalovirus-associated TCR beta chains were confirmed in vitro to be specific for cytomegalovirus antigens. In a later analysis, TCRs clustered in the first cohort were found to also tend to co-occur in the 120 or so validation repertoires, with over 90% of cluster scores above 0. The validation cohort had no HLA typing available for a later analysis, so co-occurrence within that cohort was assessed over all 120 or so repertoires. The classifier was reported to diagnose cytomegalovirus status with high specificity and sensitivity in both the original and validation cohorts. The authors suggested that the approach could potentially be generalized to other disease states and immunological phenotypes. While some public TCRs were present in many individuals, most TCR sequences turned up only very rarely across donors. The study listed 150 to 200 TCR beta chains as associated with cytomegalovirus.

The donors belonged to the validation cohort of around 110 subjects, which was separate from the approximately 680-subject first cohort. Sequenced: PBMCs. The receptor's source is a woman aged 18-29 years in good health and CMV-seropositive.

The CDR3 has the sequence CAWSVGAGEETQYF. The sequenced DNA is TGTGCCTGGAGTGTCGGGGCAGGGGAAGAGACCCAGTACTTC. The chain links TRBV30 with TRBJ2-5; a tentative D match to TRBD1 spans 6 bases. CDR1 GTSNPN and CDR2 SVGIG are derived from the germline V gene (reference sequence). V loses 0 bases of germline sequence and J loses 3 bases, and the interval between the two ends is 11 bases. From the cysteine up to the phenylalanine, the CDR3 has a length of 14 residues. Only CDR3 DNA remains: 42 bases, in frame from the first base.